The text below deals with one T cell receptor (beta chain). What it binds is not known. In the PCR, 60 Vbeta and 13 Jbeta primers were used. Generated by immunoSEQ multiplex PCR, the TCRdb table keeps only in-frame clones and is missing some. The sample lists 150,000 or so clones; more than 65% were seen once. The data are from a study of cytomegalovirus exposure and HLA in healthy donors. General observations from the study: Investigators reported 150 to 200 TCR beta chains as tied to cytomegalovirus.

Germline V CDR1 and CDR2: MNHEY, SVGAGI. The J segment lost 3 bases and the V segment lost 6 bases, leaving 6 bases of the junction unmatched. The CDR3 sequence is 15 residues long. The TCR was taken from a man aged 50 to 59 in good health and CMV-seropositive. Sequenced: PBMCs. The chain carries TRBV6-5 and TRBJ2-1, with TRBD1 matching over 9 bases. In nucleotides, the CDR3 is TGTGCCAGCAGCCCGGGACAGGGATACTACAATGAGCAGTTCTTC. Translated, it gives CASSPGQGYYNEQFF.